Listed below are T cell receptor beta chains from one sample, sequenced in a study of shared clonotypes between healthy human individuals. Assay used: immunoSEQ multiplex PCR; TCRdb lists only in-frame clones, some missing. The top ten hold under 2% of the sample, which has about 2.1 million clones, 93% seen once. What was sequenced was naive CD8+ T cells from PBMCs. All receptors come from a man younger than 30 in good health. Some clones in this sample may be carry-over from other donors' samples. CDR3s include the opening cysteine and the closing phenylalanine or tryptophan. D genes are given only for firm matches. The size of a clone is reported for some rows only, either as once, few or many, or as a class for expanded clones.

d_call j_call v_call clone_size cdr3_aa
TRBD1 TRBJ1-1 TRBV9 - CASSTRQGGETEAFF
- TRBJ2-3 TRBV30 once CAWRRGRSDTQYF
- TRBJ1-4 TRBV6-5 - CASSYTRARANEKLFF
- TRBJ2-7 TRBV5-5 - CASSLGGTYEQYF
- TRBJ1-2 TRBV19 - CASRDRSYGYTF
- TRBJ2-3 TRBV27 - CASSLQGGPDTQYF
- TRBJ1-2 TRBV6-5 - CASRPRGTYYGYTF
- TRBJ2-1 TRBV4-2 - CASSQDSSTEGEMFYSANYNEQFF
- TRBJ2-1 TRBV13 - CASSPRWDNEQFF
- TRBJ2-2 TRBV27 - CASSLSEGSGELFF
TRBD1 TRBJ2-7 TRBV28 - CASSPGQEISYEQYF
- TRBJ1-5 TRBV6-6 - CASSYSGLGGGEHF
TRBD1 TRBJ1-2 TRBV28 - CASSARDRGTSYGYTF